Here is one TCR beta chain with its context. Its specificity is not known. The template was total RNA from whole blood, with no T cell sorting. Germline CDR1 and CDR2: SGHDT and YYEEEE. This CDR3 spans 15 amino acids. Both the TCRalpha cDNA and the TCRbeta cDNA were taken through two nested PCRs, lasting around 15 and 9 cycles. TCRdb reprocessed the 5' RACE reads and stores each CDR3 protein as one record, lacking DNA. In all, the sample yields around 370,000 distinct CDR3 sequences. The source of the sample is a study of monozygotic twins with inflammatory bowel disease. Study conclusions and caveats: Healthy co-twins exceeded IBD patients in TCRbeta diversity as measured by inverse Simpson. Clonotype overlap with others was lower in IBD patients than in healthy twins, a difference that was greatest with disease activity.

Sequenced sample: blood. The gene calls are TRBV5-6 and TRBJ2-1; with no DNA, the TCRdb D assignment of TRBD2 cannot be verified. The TCR sequence derives from a human donor with ulcerative colitis or Crohn's disease, or a healthy co-twin of an affected twin (not recorded which). Here the CDR3 reads CASSPTSGGAYEQFF.